The clone carrying this T cell receptor beta chain was detected only a few times. The target antigen is unknown. The table came from immunoSEQ multiplex PCR; TCRdb's copy has only in-frame clones and leaves some out. Of over 150,000 clones in the sample, less than 90% were seen once. Trimming at V came to 7 bases and at J to 6 bases, leaving 8 bases not matched to a gene. CDR1 is SNHLY and CDR2 is FYNNEI in the germline V gene. This CDR3 is built from 14 residues. This entry is derived from a study of cytomegalovirus exposure and HLA in healthy donors. Study information: According to later analysis, the same platform produced the approximately 120 validation and several hundred first-cohort repertoires.

Study-level findings and limits: Clusters of TCRs from the first cohort tended to co-occur in the approximately 120 validation repertoires (as a later analysis found). According to the study, some 160 TCR beta chains were cytomegalovirus-associated.

The donors formed part of the approximately 120-subject validation cohort, distinct from the roughly 700-subject first cohort. This receptor was identified in a woman aged 18-29 years in good health and CMV-seronegative. The source material was PBMCs. The chain uses TRBV2 and TRBJ1-1; 10 nucleotides align to TRBD1. This CDR3 reads CASTLTGGRSEAFF. CDR3 sequence (DNA): TGTGCCAGCACCCTGACAGGGGGCCGATCTGAAGCTTTCTTT.